A selection of T cell receptor beta chains follows, all from one sample in a study of CD8 T cells in Susac syndrome. TCRdb redid the calling of the immunoSEQ multiplex PCR reads with MiXCR, one entry per CDR3 protein. The table has approximately 150,000 distinct CDR3 sequences, approximately 93% seen once. Source material: CD4+ T cells from PBMCs. Receptors were obtained from a human donor in good health. CDR3s include the opening cysteine and the closing phenylalanine or tryptophan. D genes are given only for firm matches. The size of a clone is reported for some rows only, either as once, few or many, or as a class for expanded clones.

CDR3aa: CASSEAPAGADEQFF
CDR3nt: TGTGCCAGCAGTGAAGCGCCAGCGGGGGCGGATGAGCAGTTCTTC
j_gene: TRBJ2-1
v_gene: TRBV2
d_gene: TRBD2
abundance: .

CDR3aa: CASSFSGRGADTQYF
CDR3nt: TGCGCCAGCAGCTTCAGCGGGAGGGGAGCAGATACGCAGTATTTT
j_gene: TRBJ2-3
v_gene: TRBV5-1
d_gene: TRBD2
abundance: .

CDR3aa: CASSAFRASLGGYTF
CDR3nt: TGTGCCAGCAGTGCCTTCCGAGCCTCGCTGGGAGGCTACACCTTC
j_gene: TRBJ1-2
v_gene: TRBV27
d_gene: .
abundance: .

CDR3aa: CASSFRQAQETQYF
CDR3nt: TGTGCCAGCAGCTTTCGACAGGCCCAAGAGACCCAGTACTTC
j_gene: TRBJ2-5
v_gene: TRBV13
d_gene: .
abundance: .

CDR3aa: CASSYSLDGIYEQYF
CDR3nt: TGTGCCAGCAGTTACTCGTTGGACGGAATCTACGAGCAGTACTTC
j_gene: TRBJ2-7
v_gene: TRBV6-6
d_gene: .
abundance: .

CDR3aa: CSARGRVPLDTQYF
CDR3nt: TGCAGTGCTAGAGGCAGAGTGCCTTTGGATACGCAGTATTTT
j_gene: TRBJ2-3
v_gene: TRBV20-1
d_gene: .
abundance: .

CDR3aa: CASSQEGGITEAFF
CDR3nt: TGTGCCAGCAGCCAAGAAGGGGGGATCACTGAAGCTTTCTTT
j_gene: TRBJ1-1
v_gene: TRBV3-1
d_gene: .
abundance: .

CDR3aa: CASSPKGGLRGQETQYF
CDR3nt: TGTGCCAGCAGTCCTAAGGGGGGTCTAAGGGGTCAAGAGACCCAGTACTTC
j_gene: TRBJ2-5
v_gene: TRBV12-3/TRBV12-4
d_gene: .
abundance: .

CDR3aa: CASSPIASTGELFF
CDR3nt: TGTGCCAGCAGCCCCATAGCATCTACCGGGGAGCTGTTTTTT
j_gene: TRBJ2-2
v_gene: TRBV7-9
d_gene: .
abundance: .

CDR3aa: CASSQDVGRNTEAFF
CDR3nt: TGTGCCAGCAGCCAAGATGTCGGCCGAAACACTGAAGCTTTCTTT
j_gene: TRBJ1-1
v_gene: TRBV3-1
d_gene: .
abundance: .

CDR3aa: CASSQGGTANTEAFF
CDR3nt: TGTGCCAGCAGCCAAGGGGGGACAGCGAACACTGAAGCTTTCTTT
j_gene: TRBJ1-1
v_gene: TRBV3-1
d_gene: TRBD1
abundance: .

CDR3aa: CAIRTGTANTEAFF
CDR3nt: TGTGCCATCAGAACCGGGACAGCGAACACTGAAGCTTTCTTT
j_gene: TRBJ1-1
v_gene: TRBV10-3
d_gene: TRBD1
abundance: once

CDR3aa: CASSLGGLAAYNEQFF
CDR3nt: TGTGCCAGCAGCTTAGGCGGACTAGCGGCCTACAATGAGCAGTTCTTC
j_gene: TRBJ2-1
v_gene: TRBV7-9
d_gene: TRBD2
abundance: few

CDR3aa: CATSRVGAGVHEQYF
CDR3nt: TGTGCCACCAGCAGAGTGGGAGCGGGAGTCCACGAGCAGTACTTC
j_gene: TRBJ2-7
v_gene: TRBV15
d_gene: TRBD2
abundance: .

CDR3aa: CSARDPTVGAQYF
CDR3nt: TGCAGTGCTAGAGATCCGACTGTGGGGGCCCAGTACTTC
j_gene: TRBJ2-5
v_gene: TRBV20-1
d_gene: .
abundance: .

CDR3aa: CASSQSDRLYLNTEAFF
CDR3nt: TGCGCCAGCAGTCAATCAGACAGGTTGTACCTGAACACTGAAGCTTTCTTT
j_gene: TRBJ1-1
v_gene: TRBV23-1
d_gene: .
abundance: .

CDR3aa: CAWILAGARRTGELFF
CDR3nt: TGTGCCTGGATACTAGCGGGAGCGAGAAGGACCGGGGAGCTGTTTTTT
j_gene: TRBJ2-2
v_gene: TRBV30
d_gene: TRBD2
abundance: .

CDR3aa: CASTLRGAYGYTF
CDR3nt: TGTGCCAGCACCCTCCGGGGAGCTTATGGCTACACCTTC
j_gene: TRBJ1-2
v_gene: TRBV12-3/TRBV12-4
d_gene: .
abundance: .

CDR3aa: CASSSTGGFYNEQFF
CDR3nt: TGTGCCAGCAGCTCGACAGGGGGGTTTTACAATGAGCAGTTCTTC
j_gene: TRBJ2-1
v_gene: TRBV5-4
d_gene: TRBD1
abundance: .

CDR3aa: CASSLPPQAGNTEAFF
CDR3nt: TGTGCCAGCTCACTCCCCCCCCAGGCCGGGAACACTGAAGCTTTCTTT
j_gene: TRBJ1-1
v_gene: TRBV18
d_gene: .
abundance: .

CDR3aa: CASSPLQYNEQFF
CDR3nt: TGTGCCAGCAGTCCCCTACAGTACAATGAGCAGTTCTTC
j_gene: TRBJ2-1
v_gene: TRBV12-3/TRBV12-4
d_gene: .
abundance: .

CDR3aa: CATQGTSGNEQFF
CDR3nt: TGTGCCACCCAAGGGACTAGTGGCAATGAGCAGTTCTTC
j_gene: TRBJ2-1
v_gene: TRBV24-1
d_gene: TRBD2
abundance: .

CDR3aa: CSAPGSTSEQYF
CDR3nt: TGCAGTGCCCCGGGTTCTACGAGCGAGCAGTACTTC
j_gene: TRBJ2-7
v_gene: TRBV20-1
d_gene: .
abundance: .

CDR3aa: CASSLGFPGQGKTDTQYF
CDR3nt: TGCGCCAGCAGCTTGGGGTTCCCCGGACAGGGAAAAACAGATACGCAGTATTTT
j_gene: TRBJ2-3
v_gene: TRBV5-1
d_gene: TRBD1
abundance: .

CDR3aa: CASSRSTNEKLFF
CDR3nt: TGTGCCAGCAGCCGATCAACTAATGAAAAACTGTTTTTT
j_gene: TRBJ1-4
v_gene: TRBV14
d_gene: .
abundance: .

CDR3aa: CASNPAQGAPSYEQYF
CDR3nt: TGTGCCAGTAACCCCGCACAGGGGGCACCGTCCTACGAGCAGTACTTC
j_gene: TRBJ2-7
v_gene: TRBV19
d_gene: TRBD1
abundance: .

CDR3aa: CATSPGQGLSGANVLTF
CDR3nt: TGTGCCACCAGCCCGGGACAGGGCCTCTCTGGGGCCAACGTCCTGACTTTC
j_gene: TRBJ2-6
v_gene: TRBV24-1
d_gene: TRBD1
abundance: .

CDR3aa: CSVEMGAAASGTGELFF
CDR3nt: TGCAGCGTTGAGATGGGGGCCGCTGCTAGCGGGACCGGGGAGCTGTTTTTT
j_gene: TRBJ2-2
v_gene: TRBV29-1
d_gene: TRBD2
abundance: .

CDR3aa: CASRSGSGGPSERYEQYF
CDR3nt: TGTGCCAGCAGGAGTGGGAGTGGGGGCCCATCAGAGAGGTACGAGCAGTACTTC
j_gene: TRBJ2-7
v_gene: TRBV6-1
d_gene: .
abundance: .

CDR3aa: CASQPGTAYGYTF
CDR3nt: TGTGCCAGCCAACCCGGGACAGCGTATGGCTACACCTTC
j_gene: TRBJ1-2
v_gene: TRBV19
d_gene: TRBD1
abundance: .

CDR3aa: CASSYDRVVDEQYF
CDR3nt: TGTGCCAGCAGTTACGATAGGGTAGTGGACGAGCAGTACTTC
j_gene: TRBJ2-7
v_gene: TRBV6-5
d_gene: .
abundance: .

CDR3aa: CASSPVAGVGHEQFF
CDR3nt: TGTGCCAGCAGTCCCGTAGCGGGAGTTGGCCATGAGCAGTTCTTC
j_gene: TRBJ2-1
v_gene: TRBV12-3/TRBV12-4
d_gene: TRBD2
abundance: .

CDR3aa: CASSLSSLAETDTQYF
CDR3nt: TGCGCCAGCAGCTTGTCTTCGCTAGCGGAGACAGATACGCAGTATTTT
j_gene: TRBJ2-3
v_gene: TRBV5-1
d_gene: TRBD2
abundance: .

CDR3aa: CASSSGGNQGINQETQYF
CDR3nt: TGTGCCAGCAGCTCGGGAGGGAACCAGGGGATAAACCAAGAGACCCAGTACTTC
j_gene: TRBJ2-5
v_gene: TRBV5-4
d_gene: TRBD2
abundance: .

CDR3aa: CSARAGVGTDTQYF
CDR3nt: TGCAGTGCTAGAGCGGGAGTAGGGACAGATACGCAGTATTTT
j_gene: TRBJ2-3
v_gene: TRBV20-1
d_gene: .
abundance: .

CDR3aa: CASSFSDRAGTEAFF
CDR3nt: TGCGCCAGCAGCTTCTCGGACAGGGCGGGAACTGAAGCTTTCTTT
j_gene: TRBJ1-1
v_gene: TRBV5-1
d_gene: TRBD1
abundance: .

CDR3aa: CASSLHEQYF
CDR3nt: TGTGCCAGCAGTTTACACGAGCAGTACTTC
j_gene: TRBJ2-7
v_gene: TRBV28
d_gene: .
abundance: .